Listed here are 28 T cell receptor beta chains from one sample, sequenced in a study of T cell responses to AZD1222 COVID-19 vaccine (dated by TCRdb to the early 2020s). This specimen's time point label, interpreted: baseline before first vaccination. Receptors were amplified or captured by the immunoSEQ multiplex PCR assay. This is the immuneACCESS table as TCRdb keeps it, with only in-frame sequences that have V and J called. A part of the clones is gone; compared with another copy, unresolved V genes explain less than half, and the rest is unexplained. The sample table lists 100,000 to 150,000 clones, roughly 88% of them with a count of one. Under 9.5% of the sample is in the top ten clones. The specimen comprised peripheral blood, sampled on day 0 of AZD1222 vaccination. These receptors all come from an adult in good health.

The CDR3 DNA reads as TGTGCCATCGCCGGGGGGACAGGACTCTCCTACGAGCAGTACTTC. It codes for CAIAGGTGLSYEQYF. The chain carries TRBV10-3 and TRBJ2-7; D possibly corresponds to TRBD1 (8 bases). The CDR3 loop spans 15 amino acids. Deletions cut 8 bases from V and 0 bases from J, with 17 bases between. Per the germline V gene, CDR1 is ENHRY and CDR2 is SYGVKD.

The chain couples TRBV5-1 to TRBJ1-1, with D possibly TRBD1 on 5 matching bases. The germline V and J ends were trimmed by 6 bases and 1 base, with 13 bases remaining between them. Germline CDR1 reads SGHRS; CDR2 reads YFSETQ. The CDR3 runs 14 residues. CDR3 sequence reads: CASTRGAANTEAFF. The CDR3 DNA follows: TGCGCCAGCACCCGAGGGGCGGCGAACACTGAAGCTTTCTTT.

V gene TRBV9 combines with J gene TRBJ1-2, with 10 bases identical to TRBD1. Germline-derived CDR1 and CDR2 are SGDLS and YYNGEE. The CDR3 contains 13 residues. Trimming took 3 bases from V and 5 from J; bases not matched to a gene: 1. The CDR3: CASSGGQGYGYTF. The CDR3 bases are TGTGCCAGCAGCGGGGGACAGGGGTATGGCTACACCTTC.

This clone appeared once. The CDR3 loop reads CAISELEVNQPQHF. CDR3 nucleotide sequence: TGTGCCATCAGTGAGTTAGAGGTGAATCAGCCCCAGCATTTT. The chain couples TRBV10-3 to TRBJ1-5; D gene ambiguous. CDR1 ENHRY and CDR2 SYGVKD come from the germline V gene. Trimming stripped 1 base from V and 4 bases from J, with 8 bases between. This CDR3 comprises 14 residues.

A single count supports this clone. V gene TRBV11-2 combines with J gene TRBJ1-2; unclear D gene. This CDR3 is built from 15 residues. In germline, CDR1 is SGHAT, CDR2 FQNNGV. V shed 0 bases and J shed 2 bases, with 10 bases lying between them. This CDR3 reads CASSLERGRNYGYTF. Written as DNA, the CDR3 is TGTGCCAGCAGCTTAGAGCGTGGCAGGAACTATGGCTACACCTTC.

The CDR3 sequence: CASSLALRGGGANYGYTF. Here the CDR3 DNA reads TGTGCCAGCAGCTTAGCGCTAAGAGGCGGCGGAGCTAACTATGGCTACACCTTC. The chain links TRBV7-2 to TRBJ1-2; D not resolved. V lost 0 bases, J lost 0 bases, and 17 bases lay in between. The CDR3 runs 18 residues. Germline values: CDR1 SGHTA, CDR2 FQGNSA.

The chain couples TRBV18 to TRBJ1-5; no clear D gene. Trimming took off 5 bases at V and 1 base at J, with 3 bases between the two ends. The CDR3 contains 12 residues. CDR1 and CDR2 (germline): KGHSH, LQKENI. Here the CDR3 reads CASSVSNQPQHF. CDR3 sequence (DNA): TGTGCCAGCTCAGTGAGCAATCAGCCCCAGCATTTT.

The rearrangement links TRBV14 to TRBJ2-7; possible D gene TRBD1, 6 bases. This CDR3 region has 18 residues. Germline CDR1 is SGHDN and CDR2 is FVKESK. V was trimmed by 4 bases and J by 6 bases, leaving 28 bases between them. The CDR3 loop reads CASSRIRAIGGRGSEQYF. CDR3 nucleotides: TGTGCCAGCAGCCGAATCCGCGCCATAGGGGGAAGAGGTAGCGAGCAGTACTTC.

This chain links TRBV7-6 with TRBJ1-3; no definite D call. This CDR3 region has 16 residues. Germline V gene data show CDR1 as SGHVS and CDR2 as FNYEAQ. Trimming took 1 base from V and 1 from J, leaving 11 bases between them. The CDR3 region has the DNA TGTGCCAGCAGCTTAGGAGGCAGTCGTTCTGGAAACACCATATATTTT. It specifies CASSLGGSRSGNTIYF.

The chain recombines TRBV18 with TRBJ2-7; 8 bases are shared with TRBD1. This CDR3 has 15 amino acids. V shed 3 bases, J shed 3 bases, and the junction held 7 bases outside the gene matches. Germline V gene sequence: CDR1 KGHSH, CDR2 LQKENI. The CDR3 coding sequence is TGTGCCAGCTCACCGGTCCGGGACAGGAACTACGAGCAGTACTTC. It translates to CASSPVRDRNYEQYF.

CDR3 sequence reads: CATSRGGQGEKTQYF. As DNA, the CDR3 is TGTGCCACCAGCAGAGGGGGACAGGGGGAAAAAACGCAGTATTTT. The rearrangement links TRBV15 to TRBJ2-3; 11 bases map to TRBD1. V shed 1 base and J 9 bases; nucleotides not matched to a gene: 6. In germline, CDR1 is LNHNV, CDR2 YYDKDF (reference sequence). The CDR3 runs 15 residues.

This sequence joins TRBV19 and TRBJ1-2; the match to TRBD1 covers 7 bases. Unmatched junction bases numbered 9, after V lost 4 bases and J lost 4 bases. This CDR3 comprises 15 residues. The germline V gene has CDR1 LNHDA and CDR2 SQIVND (reference sequence). This CDR3 is CASSTDPGQPYGYTF. In DNA, the CDR3 is TGTGCCAGTAGTACCGATCCGGGACAGCCCTATGGCTACACCTTC.

The table lists this clone with a count of one. The CDR3 reads CASSTGTPTPPEQYF. DNA for the CDR3: TGTGCCAGCAGCACCGGGACCCCTACTCCTCCCGAGCAGTACTTC. This rearrangement joins TRBV2 to TRBJ2-7, with D possibly being TRBD1 or TRBD2 (5 bases each). The CDR3 sequence is 15 residues long. Trimming pared 6 bases from V and 6 bases from J, leaving 21 bases between. The germline V gene has CDR1 SNHLY and CDR2 FYNNEI.

The rearrangement links TRBV7-8 to TRBJ2-7, with 8 positions matching TRBD1. V was pared by 0 bases and J by 6 bases, with 7 bases of the junction left unmatched. Germline V gene lookup returns CDR1 SGHVS and CDR2 FQNEAQ. This CDR3 is built from 15 residues. For the CDR3, the DNA is TGTGCCAGCAGCTTAGCGGACAGGGTTGTTAGCGAGCAGTACTTC. Its translation is CASSLADRVVSEQYF.

The chain has TRBV11-2 and TRBJ2-7; the D gene is possibly TRBD2 (5 bases). V was shortened by 1 base and J by 0 bases, with 19 bases between the two germline ends. CDR1 SGHAT and CDR2 FQNNGV come from the germline V gene. The CDR3 is 18 residues long. In DNA, the CDR3 is TGTGCCAGCAGCTTAGTGAGGCGTGGGAGTAGGGACTCCTACGAGCAGTACTTC. Protein: CASSLVRRGSRDSYEQYF.

This clone occurred once. The J gene is TRBJ2-1, the V gene TRBV11-2; 9 positions match TRBD1. There are 16 residues in the CDR3. J lost 5 bases, V lost 5 bases, and 10 bases had no gene match. Germline CDR1 SGHAT, CDR2 FQNNGV. CDR3 in DNA: TGTGCCAGCAGCCCACCATTCAGGACAGGGGACAATGAGCAGTTCTTC. Amino acids: CASSPPFRTGDNEQFF.

The CDR3 coding sequence is TGTGCCACCAGTGGGACAGGGGGCCAAAACAATGAGCAGTTCTTC. The encoded protein is CATSGTGGQNNEQFF. V is TRBV24-1 and J is TRBJ2-1; TRBD1 aligns across 11 bases. Looked up from germline, CDR1 is KGHDR and CDR2 is SFDVKD. V lost 5 bases and J lost 5; bases outside the gene matches: 4. CDR3 length equals 15 residues.

The V and J genes are TRBV11-3 and TRBJ2-3, with D hard to call. The CDR3 spans 13 residues. CDR1 is SGHNT and CDR2 is YENEEA in the germline V gene. The V end lost 0 bases, the J end lost 4 bases, and 5 bases lay between the germline ends. The CDR3 DNA sequence: TGTGCCAGCAGCTTAGATTTCCCAGATACGCAGTATTTT. Protein sequence: CASSLDFPDTQYF.

The V gene is TRBV19, the J gene TRBJ2-1; 11 bases line up with TRBD2. Per the germline V gene, CDR1 is LNHDA and CDR2 is SQIVND (reference sequence). The CDR3 sequence is 15 residues long. V shed 1 base and J 8 bases; nucleotides not matched to a gene: 4. The CDR3 bases are TGTGCCAGTAGTATAGGGACTAGCGGGTTAGATGAGCAGTTCTTC. Its translation: CASSIGTSGLDEQFF.

The chain links TRBV19 to TRBJ2-7, with 7 nucleotides matching TRBD1. V lost 5 bases, J lost 3 bases, and 7 bases stayed unmatched. This CDR3 has 14 amino acids. CDR1 and CDR2 (germline): LNHDA, SQIVND (reference sequence). CDR3 DNA sequence: TGTGCCAGTAGTCCTCGAACAGGGGTCTACGAGCAGTACTTC. Encoded protein: CASSPRTGVYEQYF. Together with reference TRBV19 and TRBJ2-7, the CDR3 gives the full variable domain: DGGITQSPKYLFRKEGQNVTLSCEQNLNHDAMYWYRQDPGQGLRLIYYSQIVNDFQKGDIAEGYSVSREKKESFPLTVTSAQKNPTAFYLCASSPRTGVYEQYFGPGTRLTVT.

V usage is TRBV18 and J usage is TRBJ2-7; D is uncertain. Germline CDR1 reads KGHSH; CDR2 reads LQKENI. The V end was cut by 3 bases, the J end by 0 bases, with 9 bases between. This CDR3 spans 14 amino acids. The DNA of the CDR3 is TGTGCCAGCTCACCCGGCCCGGACTCCTACGAGCAGTACTTC. It translates to CASSPGPDSYEQYF.

This chain links TRBV11-2 with TRBJ1-2, with D possibly being TRBD1 (6 bases). The CDR3 loop spans 12 amino acids. Germline V lookup: CDR1 SGHAT, CDR2 FQNNGV. Trimming stripped 5 bases from V and 8 bases from J, with 12 bases between. Written as DNA, the CDR3 is TGTGCCAGCAGCAGATACAGGGCGGGCTACACCTTC. Its translation is CASSRYRAGYTF.

The gene calls are TRBV7-6 and TRBJ1-6; D unclear. Deletions cut 6 bases from V and 4 bases from J, with 13 bases between. The CDR3 length is 15 residues. Germline CDR1 and CDR2: SGHVS and FNYEAQ. The CDR3 reads CASSPRTDYNSPLHF. CDR3 DNA: TGTGCCAGCAGTCCTCGGACGGATTATAATTCACCCCTCCACTTT.

V and J are TRBV21-1 and TRBJ2-7. TRBV21-1 is marked as a pseudogene. This CDR3 region has 14 residues. The CDR3 bases are TGTGCCAGCAGCAGTCCCAGGAGCTCCTACGAGCAGTACTTC. It yields the protein CASSSPRSSYEQYF.

The chain joins TRBV10-3 to TRBJ2-3; 8 nucleotides match TRBD2. The germline V gene encodes CDR1 ENHRY and CDR2 SYGVKD. With V trimmed by 3 bases and J by 6 bases, 5 bases remained unmatched. The CDR3 runs 14 residues. DNA for the CDR3: TGTGCCATCAGTGATTCTACTAGCGGCGATACGCAGTATTTT. It yields the protein CAISDSTSGDTQYF.

This clone was counted between two and nine times. The V call is TRBV19, the J call TRBJ2-7, with 11 bases lining up with TRBD2. CDR1 is LNHDA and CDR2 is SQIVND in the germline V gene (reference sequence). V lost 6 bases, J lost 3 bases, and 7 bases stayed unmatched. CDR3 length: 15 amino acids. CDR3 DNA: TGTGCCAGTAGCACCTCTAGCGGGAGGTTCTACGAGCAGTACTTC. This translates into CASSTSSGRFYEQYF.

The gene calls are TRBV6-5 and TRBJ1-2; perhaps TRBD1 as D (6 bases). V lost 8 bases, J lost 8 bases, and 21 bases lay in between. CDR1 and CDR2 (germline): MNHEY, SVGAGI. The CDR3 loop spans 14 amino acids. The CDR3 protein is CASRRITGSRGYTF. In nucleotides, the CDR3 is TGTGCCAGCCGAAGAATTACAGGGAGTCGGGGCTACACCTTC.

This chain links TRBV2 with TRBJ1-1; a weak D match, TRBD1 (6 bases). Germline lookup yields CDR1 SNHLY and CDR2 FYNNEI. The CDR3 extends over 14 amino acids. Between the trimmed V and J ends, which lost 7 bases and 4 bases, there was a span of 16 bases. The DNA for the CDR3 is TGTGCCAGCATTAGCGGGGGGCTAGGCACTGAAGCTTTCTTT. It codes for CASISGGLGTEAFF. The whole variable domain, remainder taken from reference TRBV2 and TRBJ1-1, is EPEVTQTPSHQVTQMGQEVILRCVPISNHLYFYWYRQILGQKVEFLVSFYNNEISEKSEIFDDQFSVERPDGSNFTLKIRSTKLEDSAMYFCASISGGLGTEAFFGQGTRLTVV.